This T cell receptor beta chain was identified in a study of T-cell reconstitution after alpha-beta-depleted transplantation in children (dated by TCRdb to 2016 to 2017). About the full investigation: T-cell immune reconstitution after TCRalphabeta/CD19-depleted allogeneic hematopoietic cell transplantation in children was quantitatively tracked in the study by means of TCR repertoire profiling.

Preparation of the library involved PCR. The sample was run on an Illumina HiSeq 2500. To normalize quantification of the TCRbeta repertoire, the TCR libraries were built with molecular barcoding that relied on unique molecular identifiers. The public sequencing data were trimmed at Q25 with fastp and processed into clonotypes with MiXCR by TCRdb, which kept only in-frame beta chains. Duplicate CDR3 protein sequences are folded into a single record with the most common DNA and genes. This sample gives about 480,000 distinct CDR3 sequences in total; around 13% of them show up just once. The ten largest clones represent around 5.8% of the sample. The CDR3, from cysteine to phenylalanine, totals 17 residues. The entry retains the CDR3 DNA only, 51 bases that are in frame from base 1. According to the germline V gene, CDR1 reads SGDLS and CDR2 reads YYNGEE. Trimming accounts for 1 base at V and 0 bases at J, while the number of junction bases matched to no gene is 7.

This clonotype was counted many times. Its antigen remains unidentified. No much larger clone is present one base from it, and per-base qualities are unavailable. The chain joins TRBV9 to TRBJ2-3; 8 nucleotides in the junction match TRBD1. The receptor was isolated from a human donor who donated a stem cell graft to a child with combined immunodeficiency. Sequencing used PBMCs from the stem cell graft donor, obtained from the stem cell graft. The CDR3 protein sequence reads: CASSVRPGQGSTDTQYF. The sequenced DNA is TGTGCCAGCAGCGTAAGACCAGGACAGGGTAGCACAGATACGCAGTATTTT.